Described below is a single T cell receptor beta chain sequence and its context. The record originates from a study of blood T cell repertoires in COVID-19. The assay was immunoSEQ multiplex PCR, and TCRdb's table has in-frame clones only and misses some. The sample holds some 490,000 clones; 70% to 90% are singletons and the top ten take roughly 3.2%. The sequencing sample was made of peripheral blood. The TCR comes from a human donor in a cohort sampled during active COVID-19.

The CDR3 nucleotides are TGCGCCAGCAGCCAAGGAGTGAACGCGGGGGTGGATACGCAGTATTTT. Translation gives CASSQGVNAGVDTQYF. V is TRBV4-1 and J is TRBJ2-3, with 7 nucleotides matching TRBD2. V dropped 1 base and J dropped 6; count of bases not matched to a gene: 10. The CDR3 totals 16 residues. Germline V lookup: CDR1 MGHRA, CDR2 YSYEKL.